These 32 T cell receptor beta chains originate from one sample sequenced in a study of T cell responses to AZD1222 COVID-19 vaccine. The table came from immunoSEQ multiplex PCR; TCRdb's copy has only in-frame clones and leaves some out. The sample yields roughly 120,000 clones, around 90% seen once. This specimen consisted of peripheral blood, obtained 28 days after the second AZD1222 dose. The receptor source for this set is an adult who received the AZD1222 COVID-19 vaccine.

The CDR3: CASRTGVDTEAFF. The CDR3 DNA reads TGTGCCAGCAGGACAGGGGTGGACACTGAAGCTTTCTTT. V and J are TRBV3-1 (or the pseudogene TRBV3-2) and TRBJ1-1; TRBD1 aligns across 8 bases. Germline V gene lookup returns CDR1 LGHDT and CDR2 YNNKEL (reference sequence). There are 13 residues in the CDR3. V trimming: 6 bases; J trimming: 3 bases; junction bases outside the gene matches: 3.

This chain connects TRBV19 to TRBJ2-6, with TRBD1 identical over 7 bases. CDR1 LNHDA and CDR2 SQIVND come from the germline V gene (reference sequence). V lost 4 bases, J lost 1 base, and 1 base stayed unmatched. The CDR3 extends over 15 amino acids. CDR3 loop: CASSTQGSGANVLTF. DNA for the CDR3: TGTGCCAGTAGTACACAGGGGTCTGGGGCCAACGTCCTGACTTTC.

The chain couples TRBV7-3 to TRBJ1-1; TRBD1 agrees at 9 bases. The CDR3 is 16 residues long. CDR1 and CDR2 (germline): SGHTA, FQGTGA. Unmatched junction bases numbered 7, after V lost 5 bases and J lost 0 bases. This chain's CDR3 is CASSRQGVGVNTEAFF. The DNA of the CDR3 is TGTGCCAGCAGCCGACAGGGGGTAGGAGTGAACACTGAAGCTTTCTTT.

V usage is TRBV7-9 and J usage is TRBJ2-2, with a weak D call TRBD2 (5 bases). Deletions cut 5 bases from V and 0 bases from J, with 13 bases between. Germline CDR1 is SEHNR and CDR2 is FQNEAQ (reference sequence). The CDR3 runs 16 residues. CDR3 in amino acids: CASSLPEGANTGELFF. CDR3 coding DNA: TGTGCCAGCAGCCTACCTGAGGGCGCGAACACCGGGGAGCTGTTTTTT.

This clone has only a few counts. V usage is TRBV7-2 and J usage is TRBJ2-1; 7 nucleotides line up with TRBD2. There are 16 residues in the CDR3. CDR1 and CDR2 from the germline V gene are SGHTA and FQGNSA. The V segment lost 2 bases and the J segment 3 bases; nucleotides outside the gene matches: 7. The chain's CDR3 is CASSLMRDYLYNEQFF. CDR3 DNA: TGTGCCAGCAGCTTAATGAGGGACTACCTCTACAATGAGCAGTTCTTC.

The V and J genes are TRBV2 and TRBJ2-2, with TRBD2 identical over 7 bases. The CDR3 runs 14 residues. J was trimmed by 5 bases and V by 7 bases; bases with no gene match: 7. Germline V gene data show CDR1 as SNHLY and CDR2 as FYNNEI. CDR3 nucleotides: TGTGCCAGCATCGGGGGGAGGGGTACCGGGGAGCTGTTTTTT. This gives the protein CASIGGRGTGELFF. The full variable domain, its missing parts supplied by reference TRBV2 and TRBJ2-2, is EPEVTQTPSHQVTQMGQEVILRCVPISNHLYFYWYRQILGQKVEFLVSFYNNEISEKSEIFDDQFSVERPDGSNFTLKIRSTKLEDSAMYFCASIGGRGTGELFFGEGSRLTVL.

This clone showed up just once. The V and J genes are TRBV2 and TRBJ1-1, with a tentative D call TRBD1 (6 bases). This CDR3 spans 13 amino acids. Per the germline V gene, CDR1 is SNHLY and CDR2 is FYNNEI. Deletions cut 6 bases from V and 4 bases from J, with 12 bases between. CDR3 sequence reads: CASSGGRSTEAFF. DNA for the CDR3: TGTGCCAGCAGCGGGGGGCGGAGCACTGAAGCTTTCTTT.

The CDR3 loop is CASSAGRDYGYTF. The CDR3 bases are TGTGCCAGCAGTGCCGGACGGGACTATGGCTACACCTTC. The chain combines TRBV6-2 or TRBV6-3 with TRBJ1-2; D is ambiguous. The germline V gene has CDR1 MNHEY and CDR2 SVGEGT. The CDR3 is made up of 13 amino acids. V was cut by 5 bases and J by 3 bases, with 10 bases left in between.

This clone was counted once. This chain joins TRBV19 and TRBJ2-5; 12 bases map to TRBD2. V lost 7 bases to trimming and J lost 4 bases; unmatched junction nucleotides: 7. The CDR3 covers 15 residues. CDR1 and CDR2 (germline): LNHDA, SQIVND (reference sequence). CDR3 coding DNA: TGTGCCAGTACCCCACTAGCGGGGGGAATAGAGACCCAGTACTTC. This sequence encodes CASTPLAGGIETQYF.

This chain uses TRBV30 with TRBJ2-1, with 10 bases fitting TRBD2. CDR1 is GTSNPN and CDR2 is SVGIG in the germline V gene (reference sequence). The CDR3 totals 16 residues. The V segment lost 3 bases and the J segment 7 bases; nucleotides outside the gene matches: 12. CDR3 sequence: CAWSQFLAGVRNEQFF. The DNA for the CDR3 is TGTGCCTGGAGCCAATTTCTAGCGGGAGTTCGAAATGAGCAGTTCTTC.

V gene TRBV6-5 combines with J gene TRBJ2-7; the D gene is possibly TRBD1 (6 bases). Germline V lookup: CDR1 MNHEY, CDR2 SVGAGI. The CDR3 has 11 amino acids. The V end was cut by 7 bases, the J end by 12 bases, with 16 bases between. This CDR3 is CASNTPTGRYF. CDR3 coding DNA: TGTGCCAGCAATACCCCGACAGGAAGGTACTTC.

This chain connects TRBV6-5 to TRBJ1-1; D unclear. Trimming took 10 bases from V and 0 from J, leaving 9 bases between them. This CDR3 spans 12 amino acids. Looked up from germline, CDR1 is MNHEY and CDR2 is SVGAGI. The CDR3 loop reads CATSAMNTEAFF. In DNA, the CDR3 is TGTGCCACCTCAGCAATGAACACTGAAGCTTTCTTT.

The chain is built from TRBV3-1 (or the pseudogene TRBV3-2) and TRBJ1-1, with TRBD1 matching over 12 bases. The V segment lost 5 bases and the J segment 6 bases; nucleotides outside the gene matches: 4. The germline V gene has CDR1 LGHDT and CDR2 YNNKEL (reference sequence). The CDR3 is 14 residues long. The CDR3 DNA reads TGTGCCAGCAGCTTCCGGGACAGGGGGCCTGAAGCTTTCTTT. It encodes CASSFRDRGPEAFF.

The V and J genes are TRBV2 and TRBJ2-7, with D possibly being TRBD2 (5 bases). V was trimmed by 7 bases and J by 2 bases, leaving 21 bases between them. The germline CDR1 and CDR2 sequences are SNHLY and FYNNEI. The CDR3 has 16 residues. CDR3 bases: TGTGCCAGCACAGAAGAGCGGACCCGATTGACCTACGAGCAGTACTTC. Translating it yields CASTEERTRLTYEQYF.

This chain joins TRBV19 and TRBJ1-2; D remains ambiguous. Germline loops: CDR1 LNHDA, CDR2 SQIVND (reference sequence). This CDR3 spans 12 amino acids. Trimming pared 5 bases from V and 7 bases from J, leaving 11 bases between. CDR3 protein: CASSSVSSGYTF. The DNA for the CDR3 is TGTGCCAGTAGTTCTGTCTCTTCTGGCTACACCTTC.

The rearrangement links TRBV19 to TRBJ1-6, with 7 bases lining up with TRBD1. Germline CDR1 LNHDA, CDR2 SQIVND (reference sequence). This CDR3 comprises 18 residues. V lost 4 bases, J lost 4 bases, and 13 bases stayed unmatched. This CDR3 is CASSTPRQGPGYNSPLHF. Here the CDR3 DNA reads TGTGCCAGTAGTACCCCTCGACAGGGTCCGGGTTATAATTCACCCCTCCACTTT.

CDR3 DNA sequence: TGTGCCAGCAGTAGGGGCGGGACAGGGAAGAACAATGAGCAGTTCTTC. Protein: CASSRGGTGKNNEQFF. The chain uses TRBV7-3 and TRBJ2-1; 9 bases fit TRBD1. Germline V lookup: CDR1 SGHTA, CDR2 FQGTGA. The trim removed 6 bases at V and 5 bases at J, leaving 11 bases unmatched. The CDR3 extends over 16 amino acids.

The chain combines TRBV10-2 with TRBJ2-7; 7 nucleotides align to TRBD1. After removal of 6 bases from V and 3 bases from J, the junction contained 5 bases not matched to a gene. Germline lookup yields CDR1 WSHSY and CDR2 SAAADI. This CDR3 has 13 amino acids. CDR3 nucleotide sequence: TGCGCCAGCAGCGAGGGGGCCGACTACGAGCAGTACTTC. It specifies CASSEGADYEQYF.

The genes are TRBV28 and TRBJ2-2; TRBD1 aligns across 8 bases. CDR3 length: 14 residues. Germline CDR1 reads MDHEN; CDR2 reads SYDVKM. The V gene end was trimmed by 8 bases and the J gene end by 5 bases; junction bases not matched to a gene: 7. This CDR3 reads CASGQGQGTGELFF. CDR3 bases: TGTGCCAGCGGACAGGGCCAGGGGACCGGGGAGCTGTTTTTT.

The DNA of the CDR3 is TGTGCCAGCTCACCACCGGTCGGGGTTTCGGGCGAGCAGTACTTC. This codes for CASSPPVGVSGEQYF. The chain recombines TRBV18 with TRBJ2-7, with TRBD2 as a possible D gene (5 bases). CDR3 length equals 15 residues. Germline CDR1 is KGHSH and CDR2 is LQKENI. Deletions cut 0 bases from V and 6 bases from J, with 15 bases between.

The sample holds one count of this clone. The V and J genes are TRBV7-3 and TRBJ2-1; 10 bases align to TRBD2. The CDR3 covers 16 residues. V was clipped by 1 base and J by 4 bases; unmatched bases: 4. The germline gives CDR1 SGHTA, CDR2 FQGTGA. The CDR3 DNA reads TGTGCCAGCAGCTTAAATAGCGGGGGGCAATACAATGAGCAGTTCTTC. This sequence encodes CASSLNSGGQYNEQFF.

This rearrangement joins TRBV3-1 (or the pseudogene TRBV3-2) to TRBJ1-2; D is undetermined. Germline CDR1 and CDR2: LGHDT and YNNKEL (reference sequence). The CDR3 extends over 14 amino acids. V lost 3 bases, J lost 0 bases, and 8 bases lay in between. The CDR3 sequence is CASSQQVANYGYTF. Here the CDR3 DNA reads TGTGCCAGCAGCCAGCAGGTGGCTAACTATGGCTACACCTTC.

The chain carries TRBV19 and TRBJ2-2; weak D call: TRBD2 (6 bases). Germline V lookup: CDR1 LNHDA, CDR2 SQIVND (reference sequence). The CDR3 loop spans 16 amino acids. The V end was cut by 2 bases, the J end by 4 bases, with 14 bases between. DNA for the CDR3: TGTGCCAGTAGTATACCGGGCGGGATGGTCACCGGGGAGCTGTTTTTT. It translates to CASSIPGGMVTGELFF.

Only one count was recorded for this clone. The V gene is TRBV5-8, the J gene TRBJ1-6; maybe TRBD1 (5 bases). Germline V lookup: CDR1 SGHTS, CDR2 YDEGEE. CDR3 length equals 16 residues. Trimming cost V 4 bases and J 10 bases, with 21 bases left between them. The CDR3 region has the DNA TGTGCCAGCAGCCTGGCCGACGGCAGGGAGGCGTCACCCCTCCACTTT. Its protein product is CASSLADGREASPLHF.

The chain employs TRBV7-9 and TRBJ2-1; the match to TRBD1 covers 7 bases. Germline V CDR1 and CDR2: SEHNR, FQNEAQ (reference sequence). The CDR3 loop spans 15 amino acids. The trim removed 4 bases at V and 5 bases at J, leaving 8 bases unmatched. DNA for the CDR3: TGTGCCAGCAGCTCGTACAGGGGTACCGACAATGAGCAGTTCTTC. Translation: CASSSYRGTDNEQFF. Filled out from reference TRBV7-9 and TRBJ2-1, the complete variable domain reads DTGVSQNPRHKITKRGQNVTFRCDPISEHNRLYWYRQTLGQGPEFLTYFQNEAQLEKSRLLSDRFSAERPKGSFSTLEIQRTEQGDSAMYLCASSSYRGTDNEQFFGPGTRLTVL.

V is TRBV4-3 and J is TRBJ1-1; no clear D gene. The V and J ends lost 1 base and 4 bases respectively, with 10 bases between them. Looked up from germline, CDR1 is LGHNA and CDR2 is YSLEER. CDR3 length: 14 amino acids. CDR3 protein: CASSQVGFFTEAFF. The CDR3 region has the DNA TGCGCCAGCAGCCAAGTAGGTTTTTTCACTGAAGCTTTCTTT.

The chain employs TRBV10-3 and TRBJ2-5; the D gene could be TRBD1 or TRBD2 (5 bases each). The germline V gene encodes CDR1 ENHRY and CDR2 SYGVKD. The CDR3 runs 12 residues. Trimming cost V 6 bases and J 7 bases, with 12 bases left between them. CDR3 coding DNA: TGTGCCATCAGAGGGACCCCGGGGACCCAGTACTTC. Its protein product is CAIRGTPGTQYF.

This clone was counted a few times. The CDR3 here is CASNYRQGAVYEQYF. The CDR3 coding sequence is TGCGCCAGCAACTACCGACAGGGCGCAGTCTACGAGCAGTACTTC. The rearrangement links TRBV10-1 to TRBJ2-7, with 7 bases that match TRBD1. CDR3 length: 15 amino acids. Germline values: CDR1 WNHNN, CDR2 SYGVQD (reference sequence). With 7 bases clipped from V and 3 bases from J, the junction kept 12 bases outside the gene matches.

J is TRBJ1-4 and V is TRBV5-1, with a tentative D call TRBD1 (5 bases). The length of the CDR3 is 14 residues. V was trimmed by 3 bases and J by 7 bases, leaving 13 bases between them. Looked up from germline, CDR1 is SGHRS and CDR2 is YFSETQ. CDR3 loop: CASSWGGVGEKLFF. The CDR3 DNA is TGCGCCAGCAGCTGGGGAGGGGTCGGTGAAAAACTGTTTTTT.

The V call is TRBV20-1, the J call TRBJ1-1; possible D gene TRBD1, 6 bases. CDR3 size: 11 residues. V lost 6 bases and J 10 bases, leaving 15 bases between the germline ends. CDR1 and CDR2 from the germline V gene are DFQATT and SNEGSKA (reference sequence). In nucleotides, the CDR3 is TGCAGTGCCCAAGGGGGGGGATCAGCTTTCTTT. Protein: CSAQGGGSAFF.

The chain combines TRBV6-2 or TRBV6-3 with TRBJ2-7; TRBD2 matches 11 bases. This CDR3 is 15 amino acids long. Germline loops: CDR1 MNHEY, CDR2 SVGEGT. J lost 2 bases, V lost 5 bases, and 5 bases had no gene match. CDR3 sequence (DNA): TGTGCCAGCAGTCCAGCACTAGCGGGAGCCTACGAGCAGTACTTC. Translating it yields CASSPALAGAYEQYF.

V and J are TRBV5-1 and TRBJ2-6; TRBD1 aligns across 7 bases. Trimming took 3 bases from V and 1 from J; bases not matched to a gene: 4. CDR1 and CDR2 (germline): SGHRS, YFSETQ. The CDR3 extends over 16 amino acids. The CDR3 is CASSSRQGSGANVLTF. In DNA form, the CDR3 reads TGCGCCAGCAGCTCCCGACAGGGTTCTGGGGCCAACGTCCTGACTTTC.